Sequencing of this T cell receptor beta chain was carried out in a study of shared clonotypes between healthy human individuals (TCRdb year 2020). Regarding the complete study: Two women and a few men aged 18 to 49 years were included in the cohort. For each donor, CD4 naive and CD4 memory were each given three plates, CD8 naive was given two plates, and CD8 memory was given one plate. Leukapheresis yielded between about 0.85 and 9 billion PBMCs per donor. Different laboratories and diverse techniques were used to prepare libraries and sequence TCR repertoires, to increase sequencing depth and limit assay-specific biases. To estimate repertoire size and how much clonotype sharing occurs between individuals, the study deeply sequenced the blood TCR repertoires of several healthy adults.

Findings and caveats that apply to the study as a whole: The small number of donors limited the genetic and exposure-history diversity represented. When several donors were compared, the shared fraction of clonotypes was about 5.5% for naive CD4, 3.5% for naive CD8, 2.3% for memory CD4, and roughly 0.4% for memory CD8. Pairwise subsampling indicated that sequencing depth was expected to affect the degree of clonotype sharing among donors. Larger estimated clonotype richness was generally found for naive subsets than for memory subsets. Higher generation probabilities were observed for clonotypes shared by all four sorted-subset donors than for non-shared clonotypes. Even with the large sequencing depth, rarefaction of the sorted-subset datasets indicated that sequencing was incomplete. Sampling was restricted to blood, and TCR repertoires in tissue are likely to differ from TCR repertoires in blood.

Using the deep immunoSEQ assay, multiplex PCR amplified TCR CDR3 regions from genomic DNA. Extracted genomic DNA from each cell subset was distributed evenly across all wells of several immunoSEQ 96-well plates, and each plate was treated as a replicate. For sorted subsets, each replicate PCR was loaded with about 0.2 ug genomic DNA, equivalent to some 27,000 T cell genomes. Purified libraries were quantified with a Qubit 3.0 fluorometer, sized on a Bioanalyzer 2100, and re-quantified with the KAPA Library Quantification kit. Each immunoSEQ 96-well plate was sequenced on its own single-read 150-cycle Illumina NextSeq 550 flow cell. As for how the authors treated the data: Because only junctional sequences without quality scores were contained in the immunoSEQ output, filtering matching that applied to full-length reads could not be performed. Sequences were annotated with PyIR, a Python wrapper for IgBLAST v1.9, using IMGT germline references to assign V/J genes and CDR3. Reads with weak V/J assignments (E-value above 1e-6), missing CDR3, stop codons, out-of-frame junctions, or ambiguous translated residues were removed. A V3J clonotype was defined by an identical inferred V gene, J gene, and CDR3 amino acid sequence. Percentage overlap between repertoires was calculated by dividing the number of shared unique clonotypes by the size of the smaller repertoire. Richness of each repertoire was evaluated using RTK rarefaction, the Chao1 estimator, and Recon v2.1 estimates of unobserved clonotypes. For all TCRbeta clonotypes obtained by the gDNA method from a few donors, generation probabilities were computed with OLGA. TCRdb took over this immuneACCESS table, retaining in-frame rearrangements with V and J assigned. Such tables are incomplete; in checked studies, under half of the missing clones stem from an unresolved V gene, and the remainder is unexplained. Clonal size and the V and J genes are those of that table, whereas D and trimming came from the DNA. This sample lists about 680,000 clones; 73% were detected once. Around 1.8% of the sample comes from the top ten.

The donors were healthy, HIV-negative adults who had no recently reported acute infections or vaccinations. All donors were Caucasian adults living in Nashville, Tennessee, USA. Magnetic negative selection was used to enrich CD4+ T cells, after which naive cells were positively selected on CD45RA and the negative fraction became the memory subset. Blood was collected by leukapheresis, and PBMCs were isolated by Ficoll-Histopaque density gradient centrifugation and then cryopreserved in liquid nitrogen vapor phase. Analytical flow cytometry was used to check the purity and quantity of every magnetically sorted T cell population. From each sorted fraction, genomic DNA was isolated and quantified by UV absorbance on a Nanodrop 2000c. Of note for this clone: Its binding antigen is unknown. No per-base quality is available; no much larger clone lies one base away.

The receptor was derived from a woman in her twenties or thirties in good health. The sequencing input was memory CD4+ T cells sorted from blood. The cell subset or site label here, explained by the study, means: CD45RA-negative fraction.

The encoded CDR3 is CASSVEDRANQPQHF. The sequence in DNA is TGTGCCAGCAGCGTCGAGGACAGGGCCAATCAGCCCCAGCATTTT. Recombination joined TRBV9 with TRBJ1-5, and 8 bases in between align with TRBD1. Its CDR3 holds 15 amino acids, cysteine through phenylalanine. Only the CDR3 region is kept as DNA, spanning 45 bases read in frame from base 1. Trimmed from V: 2 bases; trimmed from J: 3 bases; junction bases lacking a gene match: 4. Based on the germline V gene, the CDR1 and CDR2 sequences are SGDLS and YYNGEE.